Each of the 11 T cell receptor beta chains below was sequenced from the same sample in a study of blood T cell repertoires in COVID-19. The repertoire was sequenced with immunoSEQ multiplex PCR; TCRdb's copy has only in-frame clones and lacks some. The data hold tens of thousands of clones, with about 90% observed a single time. The sequenced sample was peripheral blood. These receptors all stem from a man over 45 with acute or convalescent COVID-19.

The DNA for the CDR3 is TGCGCCAGCAGCTGGGAGACTAATGAAAAACTGTTTTTT. Its translation: CASSWETNEKLFF. The chain employs TRBV5-1 and TRBJ1-4; D unclear. Germline lookup yields CDR1 SGHRS and CDR2 YFSETQ. CDR3 size: 13 residues. V was pared by 3 bases and J by 2 bases, with 5 bases between.

The chain couples TRBV24-1 to TRBJ1-6; D is ambiguous. Trimming left V 3 bases short and J 9 bases short, with 5 bases between. This CDR3 has 12 amino acids. Germline CDR1 is KGHDR and CDR2 is SFDVKD. DNA of the CDR3: TGTGCCACCAGTGATAGCGGTTCACCCCTCCACTTT. It encodes CATSDSGSPLHF.

A few counts support this clone. The chain is built from TRBV7-7 and TRBJ2-1; 7 bases fit TRBD2. CDR1 is SSHAT and CDR2 is FNYEAQ in the germline V gene (reference sequence). This CDR3 is 15 amino acids long. The junction had 10 bases not matched to a gene; V was cut back by 1 base and J by 10 bases. The CDR3 DNA sequence: TGTGCCAGCAGCTTAGACGGAAACGGGAGGAGGGAGCAGTTCTTC. Amino acids: CASSLDGNGRREQFF.

V gene TRBV6-2 or TRBV6-3 combines with J gene TRBJ2-2, with TRBD1 matching over 7 bases. Trimming removed 2 bases from V and 6 bases from J; junction bases left unmatched: 12. The germline gives CDR1 MNHEY, CDR2 SVGEGT. CDR3 size: 17 residues. CDR3 nucleotides: TGTGCCAGCAGTTACCAGGCACAGGGGCGATTTCCCGGGGAGCTGTTTTTT. Translation: CASSYQAQGRFPGELFF.

This chain connects TRBV29-1 to TRBJ2-7; 8 nucleotides line up with TRBD1. Looked up from germline, CDR1 is SQVTM and CDR2 is ANQGSEA. J gave up 3 bases and V 5 bases, and 15 bases lay outside the gene matches. The CDR3 is 16 amino acids. The CDR3 sequence is CSVLPSQGAKGYEQYF. For the CDR3, the DNA is TGCAGCGTTCTTCCTTCCCAGGGGGCGAAAGGCTACGAGCAGTACTTC.

This clone was seen only a few times. The chain carries TRBV27 and TRBJ2-3, with 8 positions matching TRBD2. V dropped 2 bases and J dropped 1; count of bases not matched to a gene: 2. This CDR3 has 15 residues. Germline assignment: CDR1 MNHEY and CDR2 SMNVEV (reference sequence). The CDR3 DNA sequence: TGTGCCAGCAGTTTAACTAGCGGACGCACAGATACGCAGTATTTT. Amino acids: CASSLTSGRTDTQYF.

The chain couples TRBV10-3 to TRBJ1-4; possible D gene TRBD1, 5 bases. V lost 4 bases, J lost 6 bases, and 15 bases lay in between. The CDR3 has 15 amino acids. The germline V gene has CDR1 ENHRY and CDR2 SYGVKD. The CDR3: CAISAQGSLDEKLFF. CDR3 coding DNA: TGTGCCATCAGTGCCCAGGGAAGTTTAGATGAAAAACTGTTTTTT.

A note on this clone: A junction end diverges from the germline sequence, so it may reflect a read error. This sequence joins TRBV13 and TRBJ1-3; D not certain. Germline assignment: CDR1 PRHDT and CDR2 FYEKMQ (reference sequence). The CDR3 has 16 residues. For the CDR3, the DNA is TGTGCCAGCAGCGTAGGCGTTTCCAGCTCTGGAAACACCATATATTTT. It encodes CASSVGVSSSGNTIYF.

This chain connects TRBV5-5 to TRBJ2-3, with a weak D call TRBD1 (6 bases). The CDR3 loop spans 14 amino acids. V was trimmed by 4 bases and J by 1 base, leaving 10 bases between them. Per germline, CDR1 SGHKS and CDR2 YYEKEE (reference sequence). CDR3 DNA sequence: TGTGCCAGCAGCATGCCAGGGGGCACAGATACGCAGTATTTT. Its translation is CASSMPGGTDTQYF.

The CDR3 DNA reads as TGTGCCAGCAGTACCGACAGGGACCAGCCCCAGCATTTT. Its protein product is CASSTDRDQPQHF. This chain links TRBV2 with TRBJ1-5; 7 bases match TRBD1. The germline V gene encodes CDR1 SNHLY and CDR2 FYNNEI. The J segment lost 7 bases and the V segment lost 5 bases, leaving 5 bases of the junction unmatched. This CDR3 has 13 amino acids.

CDR3 region: CASKLAGGPGELFF. Written as DNA, the CDR3 is TGTGCCAGTAAGCTAGCGGGAGGGCCGGGGGAGCTGTTTTTT. The chain combines TRBV19 with TRBJ2-2; TRBD2 agrees at 12 bases. Trimming at V came to 7 bases and at J to 8 bases, leaving 5 bases not matched to a gene. The CDR3 runs 14 residues. Germline V CDR1 and CDR2: LNHDA, SQIVND (reference sequence).